This TCR beta chain was recovered during a study of blood T cells in healthy people across ages. The study's findings and limits: A conclusive naive versus antigen-experienced comparison was prevented by the unsorted PBMCs. Fewer expanded clones and more diversity marked long-lived versus aged donors.

Details on this clonotype: Antigen: not known. The junction departs from the called germline gene at one end, perhaps through a read error.

Germline CDR1 SNHLY, CDR2 FYNNEI. This CDR3 has 13 amino acids. The second PCR ran about 6 to 12 cycles with a sample-barcoded 5' primer and J-beta primers. A single record per CDR3 protein comes from TCRdb applying MiXCR to the 5' RACE reads. The sample records over 950,000 distinct CDR3 sequences, roughly two fifths being singletons. The specimen sequenced was blood. This TCR derives from a man aged 18 to 29 in good health. V usage is TRBV2 and J usage is TRBJ2-1, with D possibly matching TRBD2 (6 bases). DNA of the CDR3: TGTGCCAGCAACGGGGGAACCTACAATGGGCAGTTCTTC. Protein product: CASNGGTYNGQFF.